The T cell receptor (beta chain) described here comes from a study of cytomegalovirus exposure and HLA in healthy donors. Study context: Clustering assigned about 76% of the roughly 430 genotyped donors to the Caucasian-associated ancestry cluster.

13 Jbeta primers and 60 Vbeta primers were used for the PCR. Sequenced by immunoSEQ multiplex PCR; TCRdb stores in-frame clones only, minus some. The sample lists roughly 200,000 clones, 70% to 80% seen once, with 0.69% in the top ten. This CDR3 has 17 amino acids. After removal of 5 bases from V and 0 bases from J, the junction contained 7 bases not matched to a gene. Germline V gene sequence: CDR1 WSHSY, CDR2 SAAADI. This clonotype was sampled from a woman in her 40s in good health and CMV-seronegative. This chain connects TRBV10-2 to TRBJ2-3; 11 bases match TRBD2. Sequenced material: PBMCs. The CDR3 loop is CASSRLAGGISTDTQYF. In DNA form, the CDR3 reads TGCGCCAGCAGTAGGCTAGCGGGGGGTATAAGCACAGATACGCAGTATTTT.